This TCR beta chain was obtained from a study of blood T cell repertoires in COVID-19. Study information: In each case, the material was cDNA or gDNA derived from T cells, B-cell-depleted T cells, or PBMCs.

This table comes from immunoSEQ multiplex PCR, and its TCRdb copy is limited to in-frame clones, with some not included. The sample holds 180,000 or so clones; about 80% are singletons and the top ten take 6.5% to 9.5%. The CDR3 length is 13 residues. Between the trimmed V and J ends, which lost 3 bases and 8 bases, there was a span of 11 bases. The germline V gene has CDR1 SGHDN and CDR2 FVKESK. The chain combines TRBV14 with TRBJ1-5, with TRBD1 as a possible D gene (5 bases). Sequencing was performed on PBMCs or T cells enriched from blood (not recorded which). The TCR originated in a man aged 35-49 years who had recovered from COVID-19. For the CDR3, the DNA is TGTGCCAGCAGCCACCGACTAGGGGAGCCCCAGCATTTT. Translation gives CASSHRLGEPQHF.